These 6 T cell receptor beta chains share one sample of origin, sequenced in a study of PD-L1 blockade in urothelial cancer. Time point defined: pretreatment peripheral blood. Generated by immunoSEQ multiplex PCR, the TCRdb table keeps only in-frame clones and is missing some. This table has 72,000 or so clones, 75% to 90% appearing once. The source material was PBMCs, sampled around atezolizumab (anti-PD-L1) treatment. The origin of the receptors is a man aged 60-69 years with urothelial cancer.

The rearrangement uses TRBV10-3 and TRBJ2-1, with D possibly being TRBD1 (6 bases). The CDR3 sequence is 12 residues long. Trimming took off 2 bases at V and 7 bases at J, with 6 bases between the two ends. In germline, CDR1 is ENHRY, CDR2 SYGVKD. Here the CDR3 reads CAISEQGNEQFF. The CDR3 DNA reads TGTGCCATCAGTGAGCAGGGGAATGAGCAGTTCTTC.

CDR3 in amino acids: CASSGKQGARGETQYF. CDR3 coding DNA: TGTGCCAGCAGCGGCAAGCAGGGGGCGAGAGGGGAGACCCAGTACTTC. This chain links TRBV7-2 with TRBJ2-5; 8 bases are shared with TRBD1. Germline CDR1 is SGHTA and CDR2 is FQGNSA. This CDR3 region has 16 residues. The V gene end was trimmed by 5 bases and the J gene end by 5 bases; junction bases not matched to a gene: 13.

V gene TRBV11-3 combines with J gene TRBJ2-5; 9 bases agree with TRBD2. CDR3 size: 16 residues. The V and J ends lost 5 bases and 3 bases, in that order; junction bases with no gene match: 10. Germline values: CDR1 SGHNT, CDR2 YENEEA. The CDR3 region is CASSLSGTSSEETQYF. The DNA of the CDR3 is TGTGCCAGCAGCCTCTCCGGGACTAGCTCCGAAGAGACCCAGTACTTC. Variable domain in full (rest from reference TRBV11-3 and TRBJ2-5): EAGVVQSPRYKIIEKKQPVAFWCNPISGHNTLYWYLQNLGQGPELLIRYENEEAVDDSQLPKDRFSAERLKGVDSTLKIQPAELGDSAVYLCASSLSGTSSEETQYFGPGTRLLVL.

V and J are TRBV18 and TRBJ2-1; TRBD1 agrees at 9 bases. V was pared by 6 bases and J by 6 bases, with 9 bases of the junction left unmatched. CDR1 is KGHSH, CDR2 LQKENI, per germline. The CDR3 length is 15 residues. For the CDR3, the DNA is TGTGCCAGCTCCCCCGGGACAGGGATGGCCAATGAGCAGTTCTTC. Translated, it gives CASSPGTGMANEQFF.

The V gene is TRBV28, the J gene TRBJ1-3; TRBD1 is a possible D gene (6 bases). CDR3 length equals 20 residues. Deletions cut 3 bases from V and 3 bases from J, with 27 bases between. CDR1 is MDHEN, CDR2 SYDVKM, per germline. The CDR3 sequence is CASSLFTLIGGRRIGNTIYF. The CDR3 region has the DNA TGTGCCAGCAGTTTGTTCACCCTGATCGGGGGGCGCAGGATTGGAAACACCATATATTTT.

The rearrangement uses TRBV7-8 and TRBJ2-5; possible D gene TRBD2, 5 bases. Germline CDR1 and CDR2: SGHVS and FQNEAQ. The CDR3 has 14 residues. With 6 bases removed from V and 2 bases from J, the gap between germline ends came to 13 bases. The CDR3 coding sequence is TGTGCCAGCAGTTCTCTGACTACACAAGAGACCCAGTACTTC. Its protein product is CASSSLTTQETQYF.